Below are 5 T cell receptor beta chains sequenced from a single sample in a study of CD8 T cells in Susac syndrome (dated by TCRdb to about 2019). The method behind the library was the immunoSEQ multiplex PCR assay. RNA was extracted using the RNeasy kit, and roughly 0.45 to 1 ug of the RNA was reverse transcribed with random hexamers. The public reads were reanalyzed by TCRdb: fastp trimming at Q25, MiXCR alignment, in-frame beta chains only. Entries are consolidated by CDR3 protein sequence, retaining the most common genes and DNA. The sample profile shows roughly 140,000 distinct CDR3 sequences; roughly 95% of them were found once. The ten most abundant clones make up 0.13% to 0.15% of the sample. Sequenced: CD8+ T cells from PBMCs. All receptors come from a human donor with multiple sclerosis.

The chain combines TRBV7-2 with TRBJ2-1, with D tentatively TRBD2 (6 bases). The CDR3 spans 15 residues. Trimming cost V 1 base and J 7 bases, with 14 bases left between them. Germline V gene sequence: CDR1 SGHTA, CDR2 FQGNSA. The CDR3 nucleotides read TGTGCCAGCAGCTTAGTAACTCGCGGGAATAATGAGCAGTTCTTC. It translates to CASSLVTRGNNEQFF.

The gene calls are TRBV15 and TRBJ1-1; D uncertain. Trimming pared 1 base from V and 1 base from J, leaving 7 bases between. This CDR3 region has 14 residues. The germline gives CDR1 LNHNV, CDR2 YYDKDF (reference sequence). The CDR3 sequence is CATSRVSENTEAFF. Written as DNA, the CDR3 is TGTGCCACCAGCAGAGTGTCGGAGAACACTGAAGCTTTCTTT. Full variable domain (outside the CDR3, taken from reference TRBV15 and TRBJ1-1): DAMVIQNPRYQVTQFGKPVTLSCSQTLNHNVMYWYQQKSSQAPKLLFHYYDKDFNNEADTPDNFQSRRPNTSFCFLDIRSPGLGDTAMYLCATSRVSENTEAFFGQGTRLTVV.

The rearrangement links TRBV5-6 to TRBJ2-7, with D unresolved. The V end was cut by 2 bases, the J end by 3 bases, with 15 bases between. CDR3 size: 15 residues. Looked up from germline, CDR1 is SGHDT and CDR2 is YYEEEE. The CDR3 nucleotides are TGTGCCAGCAGCTTTCAACACCGGATGAACTACGAGCAGTACTTC. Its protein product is CASSFQHRMNYEQYF.

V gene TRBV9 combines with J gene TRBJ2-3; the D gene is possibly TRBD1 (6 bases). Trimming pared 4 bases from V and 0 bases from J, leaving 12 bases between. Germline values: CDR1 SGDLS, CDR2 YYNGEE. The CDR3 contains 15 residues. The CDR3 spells CASSPLRGSTDTQYF. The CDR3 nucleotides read TGTGCCAGCAGCCCCTTAAGGGGGAGCACAGATACGCAGTATTTT.

In DNA, the CDR3 is TGTGCCAGCAGTGAAGGGGACAACTACGAGCAGTACTTC. Translating gives CASSEGDNYEQYF. The V gene is TRBV6-1, the J gene TRBJ2-7; a weak D match, TRBD1 (6 bases). Germline V CDR1 and CDR2: MNHNS, SASEGT. V lost 1 base, J lost 3 bases, and 7 bases lay in between. The CDR3 extends over 13 amino acids.